The TCR beta chain under discussion was sequenced for a study of T cell responses to AZD1222 COVID-19 vaccine. The CDR3 sequence is 12 residues long. Trimming pared 4 bases from V and 2 bases from J, leaving 7 bases between. Germline lookup yields CDR1 GTSNPN and CDR2 SVGIG (reference sequence). The repertoire was sequenced with immunoSEQ multiplex PCR; TCRdb's copy has only in-frame clones and lacks some. The repertoire includes fewer than 110,000 clones, about nine tenths of them detected once, and roughly 6.2% sits in the top ten. This clone occurred many times. J is TRBJ2-3 and V is TRBV30; the D is unclear. This sample comprised peripheral blood, obtained 28 days after the second AZD1222 dose. This TCR was sampled from an adult who received the AZD1222 COVID-19 vaccine. CDR3 region: CAWNPVTDTQYF. The CDR3 DNA reads as TGTGCCTGGAACCCGGTCACAGATACGCAGTATTTT. Full variable domain (missing parts from reference TRBV30 and TRBJ2-3): SQTIHQWPATLVQPVGSPLSLECTVEGTSNPNLYWYRQAAGRGLQLLFYSVGIGQISSEVPQNLSASRPQDRQFILSSKKLLLSDSGFYLCAWNPVTDTQYFGPGTRLTVL.